This T cell receptor (beta chain) was retrieved from a study of cytomegalovirus exposure and HLA in healthy donors. The PCR had 60 Vbeta and 13 Jbeta primers. The data were produced by immunoSEQ multiplex PCR, yet TCRdb's version contains in-frame clones alone and is incomplete. The sample contains some 130,000 clones, 50% to 65% of which appear only once. General study results and limits: Trimming of TCR beta V- and J-genes showed a link, identified in a later analysis, to a missense DCLRE1C variant. DRB1 showed the most TCR associations and HLA-C the fewest in a later analysis, as rates varied by HLA locus.

CDR1 is SGHAT, CDR2 FQDESV, per germline (reference sequence). V shed 6 bases and J shed 4 bases, with 13 bases lying between them. The length of the CDR3 is 15 residues. Concerning this clone itself: Antigen: not known.

The V gene is TRBV11-1, the J gene TRBJ1-6; tentatively, D is TRBD1 (5 bases). Input material: PBMCs. The TCR originated in a man aged 40-55 years in good health and CMV-seropositive. Here the CDR3 DNA reads TGTGCCAGCAGTCTGAGCGACAGTTATAATTCACCCCTCCACTTT. Amino acids: CASSLSDSYNSPLHF.